A single sample is the source of the 31 T cell receptor beta chains below, sequenced in a study of identical twins. One entry per CDR3 protein, called by TCRdb with MiXCR from the 5' RACE reads. The sample holds nearly 650,000 distinct CDR3 sequences, 7.1% seen once. The same sample was also used in a study of yellow fever vaccine responses in identical twins.

Sequencing was performed on PBMCs. These receptors were collected from a woman younger than 35 in good health.

This clonotype occurred many times. This chain links TRBV29-1 with TRBJ2-1; 7 nucleotides line up with TRBD2. J lost 0 bases, V lost 7 bases, and 9 bases had no gene match. CDR3 length: 15 residues. Germline V gene sequence: CDR1 SQVTM, CDR2 ANQGSEA. The CDR3 spells CSAAGDLSSYNEQFF. Written as DNA, the CDR3 is TGCAGCGCTGCGGGGGACCTGAGCTCCTACAATGAGCAGTTCTTC.

The table lists this clonotype with many counts. V gene TRBV24-1 combines with J gene TRBJ2-2; D perhaps matches TRBD2 (5 bases). Trimming left V 8 bases short and J 2 bases short, with 8 bases between. CDR3 size: 13 residues. Germline V gene lookup returns CDR1 KGHDR and CDR2 SFDVKD. The CDR3 DNA sequence: TGTGCCACCAAACGGGGAAACACCGGGGAGCTGTTTTTT. It translates to CATKRGNTGELFF.

This clonotype was observed a few times. The genes are TRBV4-1 and TRBJ2-1; D is perhaps TRBD2 (7 bases). The CDR3 is 14 residues long. Germline V lookup: CDR1 MGHRA, CDR2 YSYEKL. Trimming took 6 bases from V and 2 from J, leaving 11 bases between them. The CDR3 protein is CASRQGLTYNEQFF. The CDR3, as DNA: TGCGCCAGCAGACAGGGACTAACCTACAATGAGCAGTTCTTC.

In its sample, this clonotype was seen many times. The genes are TRBV7-9 and TRBJ2-2; 8 nucleotides agree with TRBD1. The CDR3 length is 15 residues. V shed 6 bases and J 5 bases; nucleotides not matched to a gene: 8. CDR1 is SEHNR, CDR2 FQNEAQ, per germline (reference sequence). The CDR3 nucleotides read TGTGCCAGCAGACCCGGGACAGGATATACCGGGGAGCTGTTTTTT. Residues: CASRPGTGYTGELFF.

This clonotype was counted between two and nine times. The CDR3 DNA reads TGTGCCAGCAGCTTATACGACGACGACCGTGAGCAGTTCTTC. As protein: CASSLYDDDREQFF. V is TRBV5-5 and J is TRBJ2-1; no clear D gene. The germline gives CDR1 SGHKS, CDR2 YYEKEE (reference sequence). The V end was cut by 2 bases, the J end by 9 bases, with 15 bases between. This CDR3 is built from 14 residues.

The J gene is TRBJ2-2, the V gene TRBV14; D unclear. Trimming took 3 bases from V and 6 from J, leaving 5 bases between them. This CDR3 has 12 amino acids. From germline, CDR1 is SGHDN and CDR2 FVKESK. The CDR3 DNA reads as TGTGCCAGCAGCCAGCAGCCCGGGGAGCTGTTTTTT. It is translated as CASSQQPGELFF. Filled out from reference TRBV14 and TRBJ2-2, the complete variable domain reads EAGVTQFPSHSVIEKGQTVTLRCDPISGHDNLYWYRRVMGKEIKFLLHFVKESKQDESGMPNNRFLAERTGGTYSTLKVQPAELEDSGVYFCASSQQPGELFFGEGSRLTVL.

This clonotype was seen ten or more times. The CDR3: CASSSSGQMTYEQYF. CDR3 in DNA: TGTGCCAGCAGTAGTTCTGGACAGATGACCTACGAGCAGTACTTC. V gene TRBV25-1 combines with J gene TRBJ2-7, with D possibly being TRBD1 (6 bases). V was trimmed by 5 bases and J by 2 bases, leaving 16 bases between them. The CDR3 has 15 amino acids. Germline V gene sequence: CDR1 MGHDK, CDR2 SYGVNS.

This clonotype was detected many times. The chain links TRBV5-1 to TRBJ2-1, with 9 bases lining up with TRBD1. J gave up 9 bases and V 3 bases, and 10 bases lay outside the gene matches. Germline V lookup: CDR1 SGHRS, CDR2 YFSETQ. CDR3 length equals 15 residues. The CDR3 nucleotides are TGCGCCAGCAGCTGGGCCGGGACAGGGTTTAGTGAGCAGTTCTTC. It yields the protein CASSWAGTGFSEQFF.

This clonotype came up many times. V usage is TRBV11-2 and J usage is TRBJ1-2; 8 nucleotides align to TRBD1. The germline V gene encodes CDR1 SGHAT and CDR2 FQNNGV. J gave up 6 bases and V 4 bases, and 7 bases lay outside the gene matches. The CDR3 extends over 14 amino acids. CDR3 DNA sequence: TGTGCCAGCAGCTCAAGGACAGGGTGGAATGGCTACACCTTC. This encodes CASSSRTGWNGYTF.

This clonotype was seen repeatedly, ten times or more. This chain joins TRBV29-1 and TRBJ2-7; 15 bases match TRBD2. The V gene's germline CDR1 is SQVTM and CDR2 ANQGSEA. The CDR3 consists of 12 residues. Losses at the gene ends were 6 bases for V and 6 bases for J; bases not matched to a gene: 0. The CDR3: CSVGLAGGEQYF. The CDR3 bases are TGCAGCGTGGGACTAGCGGGAGGCGAGCAGTACTTC.

This clonotype was observed a few times. The V and J genes are TRBV4-1 and TRBJ2-5, with D unresolved. The CDR3 covers 15 residues. The germline CDR1 and CDR2 sequences are MGHRA and YSYEKL. With 0 bases removed from V and 7 bases from J, the gap between germline ends came to 15 bases. This chain's CDR3 is CASSQEDPSWGTQYF. In DNA form, the CDR3 reads TGCGCCAGCAGCCAAGAGGACCCGTCCTGGGGGACCCAGTACTTC.

This clonotype appeared many times. V usage is TRBV5-1 and J usage is TRBJ2-5; possibly TRBD1 for D (5 bases). V was clipped by 1 base and J by 5 bases, with 18 bases between them. The length of the CDR3 is 16 residues. CDR1 and CDR2 (germline): SGHRS, YFSETQ. CDR3 DNA: TGCGCCAGCAGCTTGTCTAGGGGCGGAAATATCGAGACCCAGTACTTC. Protein sequence: CASSLSRGGNIETQYF.

This clonotype was found many times. The chain joins TRBV4-2 to TRBJ2-2; D remains ambiguous. This CDR3 comprises 13 residues. Trimming removed 3 bases at V and 4 bases at J, with 6 bases between. Germline V CDR1 and CDR2: LGHNA, YNFKEQ. The CDR3 bases are TGTGCCAGCAGCCATTCAACCACCGGGGAGCTGTTTTTT. Translated: CASSHSTTGELFF.

The table lists this clonotype with many counts. CDR3: CASSTGTGNTGELFF. The CDR3 DNA follows: TGTGCCAGCAGCACGGGGACAGGGAACACCGGGGAGCTGTTTTTT. This chain connects TRBV11-2 to TRBJ2-2; TRBD1 aligns across 8 bases. J gave up 1 base and V 5 bases, and 3 bases lay outside the gene matches. The CDR3 is 15 amino acids. The germline V gene encodes CDR1 SGHAT and CDR2 FQNNGV.

This clonotype has ten or more counts. The chain employs TRBV5-6 and TRBJ2-2; D possibly corresponds to TRBD2 (6 bases). Germline CDR1 is SGHDT and CDR2 is YYEEEE. Trimming stripped 1 base from V and 4 bases from J, with 14 bases between. The CDR3 has 16 amino acids. As DNA, the CDR3 is TGTGCCAGCAGCTTGTGGTCGCGGGGCAGCACCGGGGAGCTGTTTTTT. Residues: CASSLWSRGSTGELFF. The full variable domain, its missing parts supplied by reference TRBV5-6 and TRBJ2-2, is DAGVTQSPTHLIKTRGQQVTLRCSPKSGHDTVSWYQQALGQGPQFIFQYYEEEERQRGNFPDRFSGHQFPNYSSELNVNALLLGDSALYLCASSLWSRGSTGELFFGEGSRLTVL.

The CDR3 is CSARAGSLNEKLFF. CDR3 bases: TGCAGTGCTAGAGCGGGGAGCCTTAATGAAAAACTGTTTTTT. The V gene is TRBV20-1, the J gene TRBJ1-4; D ambiguous. Germline assignment: CDR1 DFQATT and CDR2 SNEGSKA (reference sequence). Trimming removed 1 base from V and 4 bases from J, with 10 bases in between. The CDR3 loop spans 14 amino acids.

This clonotype came up many times. Written as DNA, the CDR3 is TGCAGCGTTGAAAATCTGGGGCACAACACTGAAGCTTTCTTT. Protein sequence: CSVENLGHNTEAFF. The chain combines TRBV29-1 with TRBJ1-1; D possibly corresponds to TRBD1 (5 bases). The CDR3 sequence is 14 residues long. Germline CDR1 is SQVTM and CDR2 is ANQGSEA. The V gene lost 2 bases and the J gene lost 2 bases, with 12 bases spanning the gap.

The chain has TRBV20-1 and TRBJ1-1, with unresolved D. In germline, CDR1 is DFQATT, CDR2 SNEGSKA (reference sequence). The V gene lost 5 bases and the J gene lost 5 bases, with 15 bases spanning the gap. The CDR3 sequence is 13 residues long. DNA of the CDR3: TGCAGTGCTGGAGGAGGAGGAGGGACTGAAGCTTTCTTT. Translating it yields CSAGGGGGTEAFF.

At least ten counts were recorded for this clonotype. The chain is built from TRBV2 and TRBJ2-1, with 7 bases fitting TRBD2. J gave up 1 base and V 3 bases, and 3 bases lay outside the gene matches. CDR3 length equals 15 residues. Germline CDR1 and CDR2: SNHLY and FYNNEI. The CDR3 protein is CASSEGGTSYNEQFF. The CDR3 DNA is TGTGCCAGCAGTGAGGGAGGGACTTCCTACAATGAGCAGTTCTTC.

This clonotype appeared many times. The chain recombines TRBV5-1 with TRBJ2-1; TRBD1 matches at 7 bases. The germline gives CDR1 SGHRS, CDR2 YFSETQ. V lost 1 base, J lost 7 bases, and 8 bases stayed unmatched. This CDR3 has 15 amino acids. Here the CDR3 DNA reads TGCGCCAGCAGCTTGTGGACAGGCCCGGGTAATGAGCAGTTCTTC. It specifies CASSLWTGPGNEQFF.

This clonotype was counted a few times. V usage is TRBV6-5 and J usage is TRBJ2-7; 9 nucleotides align to TRBD1. The CDR3 length is 13 residues. Germline CDR1 MNHEY, CDR2 SVGAGI. The J segment lost 6 bases and the V segment lost 2 bases, leaving 2 bases of the junction unmatched. In DNA, the CDR3 is TGTGCCAGCAGTTACGGGACAGGGTTCGAGCAGTACGTC. Encoded protein: CASSYGTGFEQYV.

The CDR3 DNA is TGCGCCAGCAGGGCTTACTCCTACAATGAGCAGTTCTTC. It translates to CASRAYSYNEQFF. The V call is TRBV5-1, the J call TRBJ2-1; the D is unclear. Germline V gene sequence: CDR1 SGHRS, CDR2 YFSETQ. The CDR3 has 13 residues. The germline V and J ends were trimmed by 5 bases and 0 bases, with 6 bases remaining between them.

This clonotype was seen a handful of times. V and J are TRBV7-8 and TRBJ2-1, with 7 nucleotides matching TRBD1. With V trimmed by 5 bases and J by 0 bases, 1 base remained unmatched. CDR1 is SGHVS, CDR2 FQNEAQ, per germline. The CDR3 totals 14 residues. The CDR3 sequence: CASSGQVSYNEQFF. Written as DNA, the CDR3 is TGTGCCAGCAGCGGACAGGTCTCCTACAATGAGCAGTTCTTC.

The CDR3 coding sequence is TGTGCCAGCAGCTCCGGGACAGACCCAGGTGAGCAGTTCTTC. Translating it yields CASSSGTDPGEQFF. V and J are TRBV7-2 and TRBJ2-1, with 7 bases identical to TRBD1. CDR3 length equals 14 residues. Germline-derived CDR1 and CDR2 are SGHTA and FQGNSA. V lost 4 bases, J lost 9 bases, and 9 bases stayed unmatched.

This clonotype has a count of ten or more. The rearrangement joins TRBV28 to TRBJ2-5, with a possible D match to TRBD2 (6 bases). The V end was cut by 3 bases, the J end by 2 bases, with 10 bases between. Germline loops: CDR1 MDHEN, CDR2 SYDVKM. The CDR3 has 14 residues. The CDR3 spells CASSFGGSQETQYF. CDR3 sequence (DNA): TGTGCCAGCAGTTTTGGAGGGTCGCAAGAGACCCAGTACTTC.

This clonotype was counted a few times. V usage is TRBV29-1 and J usage is TRBJ2-2; TRBD1 matches at 8 bases. The germline V gene encodes CDR1 SQVTM and CDR2 ANQGSEA. The J segment lost 5 bases and the V segment lost 6 bases, leaving 11 bases of the junction unmatched. CDR3 size: 15 residues. Here the CDR3 DNA reads TGCAGCGTAAACGGACAGGGTGTGGCAACCGGGGAGCTGTTTTTT. It is translated as CSVNGQGVATGELFF.

This clonotype was found many times. The chain couples TRBV28 to TRBJ2-1; possibly TRBD2 for D (6 bases). CDR1 is MDHEN and CDR2 is SYDVKM in the germline V gene. This CDR3 contains 16 residues. V shed 7 bases and J shed 0 bases, with 16 bases lying between them. As DNA, the CDR3 is TGTGCCAGCATCCCCCCGGGACTTAGCTCCTACAATGAGCAGTTCTTC. It encodes CASIPPGLSSYNEQFF. Full variable domain (remainder filled in from reference TRBV28 and TRBJ2-1): DVKVTQSSRYLVKRTGEKVFLECVQDMDHENMFWYRQDPGLGLRLIYFSYDVKMKEKGDIPEGYSVSREKKERFSLILESASTNQTSMYLCASIPPGLSSYNEQFFGPGTRLTVL.

Ten or more counts support this clonotype. The chain joins TRBV12-3 or TRBV12-4 to TRBJ1-2, with 11 bases fitting TRBD1. The CDR3 contains 16 residues. With V trimmed by 5 bases and J by 4 bases, 9 bases remained unmatched. Written as DNA, the CDR3 is TGTGCCAGCAGTCCCTTGGATGGGACAGGGGGCTATGGCTACACCTTC. Amino acids: CASSPLDGTGGYGYTF.

CDR3 region: CASSLEGTVQETQYF. CDR3 in DNA: TGCGCCAGCAGCTTGGAGGGGACAGTCCAAGAGACCCAGTACTTC. The chain carries TRBV5-1 and TRBJ2-5, with 7 bases that match TRBD1. Germline values: CDR1 SGHRS, CDR2 YFSETQ. There are 15 residues in the CDR3. V was clipped by 0 bases and J by 1 base; unmatched bases: 3.

V and J are TRBV20-1 and TRBJ2-5, with 9 bases lining up with TRBD2. The V and J ends lost 1 base and 2 bases, in that order; junction bases with no gene match: 5. The germline V gene encodes CDR1 DFQATT and CDR2 SNEGSKA (reference sequence). CDR3 length: 15 amino acids. Written as DNA, the CDR3 is TGCAGTGCTAGAGTTGGCGGGGGGGGGCAAGAGACCCAGTACTTC. It specifies CSARVGGGGQETQYF.

The chain recombines TRBV7-3 with TRBJ2-1, with 12 bases matching TRBD2. V gave up 3 bases and J gave up 9 bases; unmatched junction bases: 6. The germline V gene has CDR1 SGHTA and CDR2 FQGTGA. CDR3 length equals 15 residues. The CDR3: CASSFGLAGSSEQFF. The CDR3 region has the DNA TGTGCCAGCAGCTTCGGACTAGCGGGATCCTCTGAGCAGTTCTTC.